The 20 T cell receptor beta chains presented below share a single source sample, sequenced in a study of T cells in Graves' hyperthyroidism and ophthalmopathy. RNA transcripts provided the source from which TCR beta CDR3 regions were amplified. The HTBI primer set was used in a first-round RT-PCR of the TCR CDR3. TCRdb reprocessed the multiplex PCR reads via MiXCR and lists one record per CDR3 protein. The sample lists 300,000 to 350,000 distinct CDR3 sequences, roughly 20% occurring once. The sequenced sample consisted of blood. The source of these receptors is a middle-aged woman with Graves' ophthalmopathy.

This clonotype was counted ten times or more. J is TRBJ2-7 and V is TRBV11-2; D possibly corresponds to TRBD1 (6 bases). Germline V gene sequence: CDR1 SGHAT, CDR2 FQNNGV. This CDR3 is 15 amino acids long. Trimming left V 5 bases short and J 6 bases short, with 20 bases between. DNA for the CDR3: TGTGCCAGCAGCCAGGGGCTACAGGGAATGGGCGAGCAGTACTTC. Translation: CASSQGLQGMGEQYF.

Many counts were recorded for this clonotype. The chain carries TRBV30 and TRBJ2-2; tentatively, D is TRBD1 (6 bases). Germline V CDR1 and CDR2: GTSNPN, SVGIG (reference sequence). This CDR3 spans 14 amino acids. V was pared by 3 bases and J by 1 base, with 9 bases between. Here the CDR3 reads CAWSQGQNTGELFF. In DNA, the CDR3 is TGTGCCTGGAGCCAGGGACAGAACACCGGGGAGCTGTTTTTT. The full variable domain, with the rest looked up from reference TRBV30 and TRBJ2-2, is SQTIHQWPATLVQPVGSPLSLECTVEGTSNPNLYWYRQAAGRGLQLLFYSVGIGQISSEVPQNLSASRPQDRQFILSSKKLLLSDSGFYLCAWSQGQNTGELFFGEGSRLTVL.

CDR3 loop: CANLEGPNRNEEKLFF. The CDR3 region has the DNA TGTGCCAACCTTGAGGGTCCGAACAGAAACGAAGAAAAACTGTTTTTT. The chain combines TRBV11-1 with TRBJ1-4; D not certain. CDR3 length: 16 residues. V gave up 10 bases and J gave up 8 bases, with 26 bases separating them. Germline V CDR1 and CDR2: SGHAT, FQDESV (reference sequence).

In its sample, this clonotype was seen many times. This chain connects TRBV5-1 to TRBJ2-7; no clear D. The germline V gene has CDR1 SGHRS and CDR2 YFSETQ. The CDR3 is 14 amino acids. Trimming stripped 1 base from V and 3 bases from J, with 11 bases between. The CDR3: CASSLNYPNYEQYF. DNA of the CDR3: TGCGCCAGCAGCTTGAATTACCCCAACTACGAGCAGTACTTC.

This clonotype was counted many times. This chain uses TRBV6-1 with TRBJ2-5; D uncertain. Germline V gene sequence: CDR1 MNHNS, CDR2 SASEGT. V lost 1 base, J lost 5 bases, and 17 bases lay in between. CDR3 size: 16 residues. CDR3 DNA sequence: TGTGCCAGCAGTGAAGACCCCTCCCCGAGCTGGGAGACCCAGTACTTC. Translation gives CASSEDPSPSWETQYF.

This clonotype was recorded at least ten times. The chain recombines TRBV29-1 with TRBJ1-2; a weak D match, TRBD1 (5 bases). The ends were cut back, 6 bases at V and 2 bases at J, with 10 bases in the middle. Germline V lookup: CDR1 SQVTM, CDR2 ANQGSEA. This CDR3 is built from 12 residues. CDR3 amino acids: CSVGEGNYGYTF. The CDR3 DNA is TGCAGCGTGGGGGAGGGGAACTATGGCTACACCTTC. The full variable domain, completed using reference TRBV29-1 and TRBJ1-2, is SAVISQKPSRDICQRGTSLTIQCQVDSQVTMMFWYRQQPGQSLTLIATANQGSEATYESGFVIDKFPISRPNLTFSTLTVSNMSPEDSSIYLCSVGEGNYGYTFGSGTRLTVV.

This clonotype was counted ten times or more. J is TRBJ2-1 and V is TRBV11-2, with D perhaps given as TRBD1 or TRBD2 (5 bases each). The germline V and J ends were trimmed by 5 bases and 4 bases, with 15 bases remaining between them. CDR3 size: 15 residues. Germline V CDR1 and CDR2: SGHAT, FQNNGV. DNA of the CDR3: TGTGCCAGCAGCCGACCGGGACGTATGTACAATGAGCAGTTCTTC. Protein product: CASSRPGRMYNEQFF.

This clonotype appeared many times. This chain links TRBV28 with TRBJ2-7; tentatively, D is TRBD1 or TRBD2 (6 bases each). CDR1 is MDHEN and CDR2 is SYDVKM in the germline V gene. Between the trimmed V and J ends, which lost 6 bases and 0 bases, there was a span of 15 bases. The CDR3 has 15 amino acids. The DNA for the CDR3 is TGTGCCAGCAGCAACACAGGGAGGAGCTCCTACGAGCAGTACTTC. This gives the protein CASSNTGRSSYEQYF.

This clonotype was recorded at least ten times. The rearrangement joins TRBV28 to TRBJ2-5; 8 bases match TRBD1. CDR1 is MDHEN, CDR2 SYDVKM, per germline. Losses at the gene ends were 3 bases for V and 1 base for J; bases not matched to a gene: 10. The CDR3 length is 17 residues. DNA of the CDR3: TGTGCCAGCAGTTTGGGTCAGGGGGCGCTCCCCCAAGAGACCCAGTACTTC. Its translation: CASSLGQGALPQETQYF.

At least ten counts were recorded for this clonotype. J is TRBJ2-7 and V is TRBV14; 10 nucleotides agree with TRBD2. This CDR3 spans 15 amino acids. Germline trimming cut 4 bases from V and 4 bases from J; bases unmatched to any gene: 7. Germline V gene data show CDR1 as SGHDN and CDR2 as FVKESK. CDR3 in amino acids: CASSPEREGRYEQYF. The CDR3 coding sequence is TGTGCCAGCAGCCCCGAGCGGGAGGGCCGATACGAGCAGTACTTC.

This clonotype was counted ten times or more. The rearrangement links TRBV5-4 to TRBJ1-1; TRBD1 might be the D (5 bases). Germline values: CDR1 SGHNT, CDR2 YYREEE (reference sequence). V lost 4 bases, J lost 4 bases, and 11 bases lay in between. This CDR3 spans 13 amino acids. CDR3 coding DNA: TGTGCCAGCAGCCTACAGGATTCCACTGAAGCTTTCTTT. This translates into CASSLQDSTEAFF. The complete variable domain, with remaining parts taken from reference TRBV5-4 and TRBJ1-1, reads ETGVTQSPTHLIKTRGQQVTLRCSSQSGHNTVSWYQQALGQGPQFIFQYYREEENGRGNFPPRFSGLQFPNYSSELNVNALELDDSALYLCASSLQDSTEAFFGQGTRLTVV.

The table lists this clonotype with many counts. The genes are TRBV30 and TRBJ1-1; the D is unclear. Germline V gene lookup returns CDR1 GTSNPN and CDR2 SVGIG (reference sequence). The germline V and J ends were trimmed by 0 bases and 4 bases, with 9 bases remaining between them. This CDR3 is 13 amino acids long. This chain's CDR3 is CAWSVLWGTEAFF. As DNA, the CDR3 is TGTGCCTGGAGTGTACTATGGGGCACTGAAGCTTTCTTT.

The gene calls are TRBV6-2 or TRBV6-3 and TRBJ2-2; D not certain. This CDR3 has 15 amino acids. The V end was cut by 7 bases, the J end by 4 bases, with 16 bases between. The germline V gene encodes CDR1 MNHEY and CDR2 SVGEGT. This CDR3 reads CASTPVWGSTGELFF. CDR3 DNA sequence: TGTGCCAGCACCCCGGTTTGGGGTAGCACCGGGGAGCTGTTTTTT.

The genes are TRBV6-2 or TRBV6-3 and TRBJ2-7; 8 positions match TRBD2. V trimming: 8 bases; J trimming: 5 bases; junction bases outside the gene matches: 14. The CDR3 consists of 15 residues. Per germline, CDR1 MNHEY and CDR2 SVGEGT. Here the CDR3 reads CASQLRVAGRDEQYF. CDR3 coding DNA: TGTGCCAGCCAGTTAAGGGTAGCGGGAAGGGACGAGCAGTACTTC.

At least ten counts were recorded for this clonotype. This chain uses TRBV15 with TRBJ2-7; 8 nucleotides line up with TRBD2. J gave up 5 bases and V 0 bases, and 0 bases lay outside the gene matches. Germline-derived CDR1 and CDR2 are LNHNV and YYDKDF (reference sequence). The CDR3 is made up of 13 amino acids. This chain's CDR3 is CATSRDSGNEQYF. CDR3 nucleotide sequence: TGTGCCACCAGCAGAGATAGCGGGAACGAGCAGTACTTC.

Many counts were recorded for this clonotype. This could be a read error, since a much larger clone is one nucleotide away. The rearrangement links TRBV28 to TRBJ2-5; either TRBD1 or TRBD2 may supply D (5 bases each). Deletions cut 8 bases from V and 0 bases from J, with 16 bases between. Germline assignment: CDR1 MDHEN and CDR2 SYDVKM. The CDR3 loop spans 15 amino acids. The CDR3 bases are TGTGCCAGCGGTCCCGGGACCCGAAACCAAGAGACCCAGTACTTC. Its translation is CASGPGTRNQETQYF.

This chain links TRBV13 with TRBJ2-7; D is perhaps TRBD2 (5 bases). Germline V gene data show CDR1 as PRHDT and CDR2 as FYEKMQ (reference sequence). The CDR3 is made up of 14 amino acids. Trimming removed 1 base at V and 4 bases at J, with 11 bases between. This CDR3 reads CASSLVGSVYEQYF. In DNA, the CDR3 is TGTGCCAGCAGCTTAGTAGGGAGTGTGTACGAGCAGTACTTC.

This clonotype was seen many times. The chain has TRBV12-3 or TRBV12-4 and TRBJ2-5; D is perhaps TRBD1 (6 bases). Trimming took off 5 bases at V and 2 bases at J, with 15 bases between the two ends. The CDR3 totals 15 residues. CDR3 DNA sequence: TGTGCCAGCAGTCCCCGGACAGAGAGGCAAGAGACCCAGTACTTC. Its protein is CASSPRTERQETQYF.

This clonotype was recorded many times. The gene calls are TRBV24-1 and TRBJ2-2; TRBD2 matches at 7 bases. Trimming cost V 9 bases and J 6 bases; bases outside gene matches: 9. Germline CDR1 is KGHDR and CDR2 is SFDVKD. CDR3 length: 14 residues. The CDR3: CATGTKAGPGELFF. CDR3 nucleotides: TGTGCCACCGGAACAAAAGCGGGACCCGGGGAGCTGTTTTTT.

This clonotype was seen repeatedly, ten times or more. This rearrangement joins TRBV7-9 to TRBJ1-1; TRBD1 matches 8 bases. Per the germline V gene, CDR1 is SEHNR and CDR2 is FQNEAQ (reference sequence). The CDR3 runs 13 residues. V gave up 5 bases and J gave up 6 bases; unmatched junction bases: 5. CDR3 DNA: TGTGCCAGCAGCCCACAGGGGGTAGCTGAAGCTTTCTTT. Translation gives CASSPQGVAEAFF.